Listed below are T cell receptor beta chains from one sample, sequenced in a study of early T cells in non-severe SARS-CoV-2 infection. A single record per CDR3 protein comes from TCRdb applying MiXCR to the 5' RACE reads. The sample shows about 46,000 distinct CDR3 sequences, 5% to 6.5% of them seen only once. The sample in question was whole blood, obtained at baseline. Receptors originate from an adult who was a healthcare worker with PCR-confirmed SARS-CoV-2 infection or an uninfected control (not recorded which). Each CDR3 is given with its conserved first and last residue. A D gene is named only where the DNA matches it firmly. Not every row has a clone size; where given, it reads once, few, many or a size class.

>many|TRBV29-1|-|TRBJ1-1
TGCAGCGTCCCGACGGGGGGATTGAACACTGAAGCTTTCTTT
CSVPTGGLNTEAFF
>many|TRBV30|TRBD2|TRBJ2-7
TGTGCCTGGAGTGCTGGGACTAGCGCGTACTACGAGCAGTACTTC
CAWSAGTSAYYEQYF
>-|TRBV7-8|-|TRBJ2-1
TGTGCCAGCAGCCTCCGAGACAGGGGGTCAGGACTAGCGCGTAGCTCCTACAATGAGCAGTTCTTC
CASSLRDRGSGLARSSYNEQFF
>many|TRBV6-2/TRBV6-3|-|TRBJ1-1
TGTGCCAGCAGACCCACAGGCACTGAAGCTTTCTTT
CASRPTGTEAFF
>medium-sized|TRBV18|-|TRBJ2-5
TGTGCCAGCTCACTCCGAACATACCAAGAGACCCAGTACTTC
CASSLRTYQETQYF
>many|TRBV18|-|TRBJ2-1
TGTGCCAGCTCACCGGGAGTCAATGAGCAGTTCTTC
CASSPGVNEQFF
>many|TRBV5-1|TRBD2|TRBJ2-5
TGCGCCAGCAGCGACTTCTTAGCGGGAGGGCCGGAGACCCAGTACTTC
CASSDFLAGGPETQYF
>-|TRBV7-9|TRBD2|TRBJ2-1
TGTGCCAGCAGACCCCCTAGCGGGAGGCATGAGAATGAGCAGTTCTTC
CASRPPSGRHENEQFF
>-|TRBV11-2|TRBD2|TRBJ2-1
TGTGCCAGCAGCCGAATGGTAGCCGGACTAGCCTCCTACAATGAGCAGTTCTTC
CASSRMVAGLASYNEQFF
>-|TRBV29-1|-|TRBJ2-5
TGCAGCGTTGGACCAGGGAAGGAGACCCAGTACTTC
CSVGPGKETQYF
>many|TRBV5-1|TRBD1|TRBJ2-7
TGCGCCAGCAGCTCCCAAGGACAGGGGGAAGTCATCTCCTACGAGCAGTACTTC
CASSSQGQGEVISYEQYF
>few|TRBV5-1|-|TRBJ2-1
TGCGCCAGCAGCCACAAACTAGGTATGAATGAGCAGTTCTTC
CASSHKLGMNEQFF
>medium-sized|TRBV4-2|-|TRBJ2-7
TGTGCCAGCAGCCAAGATGCGGGAAGGGACGAGCAGTACTTC
CASSQDAGRDEQYF
>many|TRBV5-3|-|TRBJ2-7
TGTGCCAGAAGCCCAGGGGTATCCTACGAGCAGTACTTC
CARSPGVSYEQYF
>many|TRBV29-1|-|TRBJ2-3
TGCAGCGTCGGAGGGGGCGCCCGCACAGATACGCAGTATTTT
CSVGGGARTDTQYF
>-|TRBV12-3/TRBV12-4|TRBD1|TRBJ1-5
TGTGCCAGCAGTTTATCGGGACAGGGGAATCAGCCCCAGCATTTT
CASSLSGQGNQPQHF
>many|TRBV6-1|-|TRBJ2-7
TGTGCCAGCAACTTCGACTGGGGAAGCTACGAGCAGTACTTC
CASNFDWGSYEQYF
>many|TRBV18|-|TRBJ2-7
TGTGCCAGCTCACCAAGCTCCTACGAGCAGTACTTC
CASSPSSYEQYF
>many|TRBV3-1|-|TRBJ1-5
TGTGCCAGCACCTTCCCCCCACGAGCCCGGCCCCAGCATTTT
CASTFPPRARPQHF
>many|TRBV9|TRBD2|TRBJ2-3
TGTGCCAGCAGCGTAGCCGGACTAGCGGGGGTTATTGGGGATACGCAGTATTTT
CASSVAGLAGVIGDTQYF
>many|TRBV6-5|TRBD2|TRBJ2-2
TGTGCCAGCAGTTACTCGACTAGCGGGAGCACCGGGGAGCTGTTTTTT
CASSYSTSGSTGELFF
>many|TRBV6-2/TRBV6-3|-|TRBJ1-2
TGTGCCAGCAGGAACCAGCAGGGCTACACCTTC
CASRNQQGYTF
>-|TRBV12-3/TRBV12-4|TRBD2|TRBJ2-5
TGTGCCAGCAGTAGATTAGTAGCGGGAGGGGAGACCCAGTACTTC
CASSRLVAGGETQYF
>many|TRBV12-3/TRBV12-4|TRBD1|TRBJ2-2
TGTGCCAGCAGTTTACGTGACAGGGGCACCGGGGAGCTGTTTTTT
CASSLRDRGTGELFF
>many|TRBV6-6|TRBD1|TRBJ2-2
TGTGCCAGCAGCCCCACAGGGGGCTCCGGGGAGCTGTTTTTT
CASSPTGGSGELFF
>many|TRBV5-4|-|TRBJ1-1
TGTGCCAGCAGCGGGACTGCAATGAACACTGAAGCTTTCTTT
CASSGTAMNTEAFF
>many|TRBV10-1|-|TRBJ1-2
TGCGCCAGGACAGCGTACGGTGGTAACTATGGCTACACCTTC
CARTAYGGNYGYTF
>many|TRBV12-3/TRBV12-4|-|TRBJ2-3
TGTGCCAGCAGTCTCGGGACACGAGTTATCACAGATACGCAGTATTTT
CASSLGTRVITDTQYF
>many|TRBV18|TRBD1|TRBJ2-1
TGTGCCAGCTCACTTCAAGGGACAGGCTACAATGAGCAGTTCTTC
CASSLQGTGYNEQFF
>-|TRBV30|TRBD1|TRBJ2-7
TGTGCCTGGAAGATTGACAGGGGGCCCTCCGAGCAGTACTTC
CAWKIDRGPSEQYF
>many|TRBV3-1|TRBD1|TRBJ2-6
TGTGCCAGCAGCTCTCGGACAGGGGGCAGTGGGGCCAACGTCCTGACTTTC
CASSSRTGGSGANVLTF
>few|TRBV28|-|TRBJ1-1
TGTGCCAGCAGTCGCAAGGGGAAGGGTGGCACTGAAGCTTTCTTT
CASSRKGKGGTEAFF
>many|TRBV20-1|-|TRBJ2-1
TGCAGTGCTAGCGCAATGGTGGGCCCGTACAATGAGCAGTTCTTC
CSASAMVGPYNEQFF
>many|TRBV29-1|-|TRBJ1-2
TGCAGCGTTGAAGAGGGACCGGGGCGGGGCTACACCTTC
CSVEEGPGRGYTF
>-|TRBV7-3|-|TRBJ2-1
TGTGCCAGCAGCTTACGGGGGAGTGGATACTACAATGAGCAGTTCTTC
CASSLRGSGYYNEQFF
>many|TRBV6-5|-|TRBJ1-1
TGTGCCAGCAGTAAGACTGTGGCCCGTGAAGCTTTCTTT
CASSKTVAREAFF
>many|TRBV3-1|TRBD2|TRBJ2-1
TGTGCCAGCAGCGAGCGGGGGAATGAGCAGTTCTTC
CASSERGNEQFF
>many|TRBV27|TRBD1|TRBJ1-5
TGTGCCAGCAGTCCCCCAGGGACAGGGGGCGGTTATCAGCCCCAGCATTTT
CASSPPGTGGGYQPQHF
>many|TRBV12-3/TRBV12-4|-|TRBJ1-1
TGTGCCAGCAGCCAAGGTGGGGCTCAGGTTAGAACTGAAGCTTTCTTT
CASSQGGAQVRTEAFF
>many|TRBV24-1|TRBD1|TRBJ2-1
TGTGCCACCAGTGATTCATGGACAGGGGTTTACAATGAGCAGTTCTTC
CATSDSWTGVYNEQFF
>many|TRBV6-6|-|TRBJ2-5
TGTGCCAGCAGTTACCTAACTGCCGTAGGGGAGACCCAGTACTTC
CASSYLTAVGETQYF
>many|TRBV20-1|-|TRBJ2-3
TGCAGTGCTGAGAGGGACTCCAACACAGATACGCAGTATTTT
CSAERDSNTDTQYF
>many|TRBV28|-|TRBJ1-2
TGTGCCAGCGCGGGAGGTCGTAACTATGGCTACACCTTC
CASAGGRNYGYTF
>few|TRBV27|-|TRBJ2-1
TGTGCCAGCAGTTTATCGCCAACCCTAGTAAATGAGCAGTTCTTC
CASSLSPTLVNEQFF
>many|TRBV4-1|-|TRBJ1-5
TGCGCCAGCAGCCAAGATGTGGGGGGTGCCCAGCCCCAGCATTTT
CASSQDVGGAQPQHF
>-|TRBV20-1|-|TRBJ2-5
TGCAGTGCTAGTACGAGTCCAGAGACCCAGTACTTC
CSASTSPETQYF
>many|TRBV20-1|-|TRBJ2-1
TGCAGTGCCCTCAGGGCAGGTCTAGCTCTCGAAACGGGCAATGAGCAGTTCTTC
CSALRAGLALETGNEQFF
>many|TRBV5-1|-|TRBJ2-1
TGCGCCAGCAGCCCTGGGACAGCGGGAGTCGACAATGAGCAGTTCTTC
CASSPGTAGVDNEQFF
>many|TRBV29-1|-|TRBJ2-1
TGCAGCGTTGTCCACCGATCCTACAATGAGCAGTTCTTC
CSVVHRSYNEQFF
>few|TRBV7-7|-|TRBJ2-7
TGTGCTAGCAGGACCGGGCCCTCCTACGAGCAGTACTTC
CASRTGPSYEQYF
>many|TRBV6-6|-|TRBJ1-2
TGTGCCAGCAGTTACTCGGCCGGTAGCAACTATGGCTACACCTTC
CASSYSAGSNYGYTF
>many|TRBV4-1|TRBD2|TRBJ2-1
TGCGCCAGCAGCTCATGGACTAGCGGGAGCTGGGTCAATGAGCAGTTCTTC
CASSSWTSGSWVNEQFF
>many|TRBV6-2/TRBV6-3|TRBD2|TRBJ2-1
TGTGCCAGCAGCGGGCGACTAGCGGGAGTGATCAATGAGCAGTTCTTC
CASSGRLAGVINEQFF
>many|TRBV19|TRBD1|TRBJ2-7
TGTGCCAGTAGTCCCGGGACAGCCGCCTACGAGCAGTACTTC
CASSPGTAAYEQYF
>few|TRBV29-1|TRBD1|TRBJ2-1
TGCAGCGTTCAAGGGGACAGGGGTTACAATGAGCAGTTCTTC
CSVQGDRGYNEQFF